This entry lists 31 T cell receptor beta chains sequenced from one sample in a study of spatial heterogeneity in lung cancer. TCRdb analysed the 5' RACE reads with MiXCR anew, one entry per CDR3 protein. The sample shows about 92,000 distinct CDR3 sequences, roughly 12% of them seen only once. Time point: sample taken at primary tumor resection. Sequencing was performed on whole RNA extracted from tumor and nontumor lung tissue, or from frozen PBMC, and the material was left unsorted. Source: PBMCs, taken at surgery. These receptors were collected from a male donor with early-stage non-small cell lung cancer.

The sample holds a few counts of this clonotype. The chain employs TRBV20-1 and TRBJ2-1, with TRBD2 as a possible D gene (5 bases). Germline values: CDR1 DFQATT, CDR2 SNEGSKA (reference sequence). This CDR3 is 15 amino acids long. CDR3 nucleotide sequence: TGCAGGGGCACTAGACCTCGAGGTCACGGCAATGAGCAGTTCTTC. Amino acids: CRGTRPRGHGNEQFF.

This clonotype was counted only a few times. The chain is built from TRBV12-3 or TRBV12-4 and TRBJ1-3; D gene uncertain. Trimming left V 2 bases short and J 11 bases short, with 10 bases between. CDR3 length: 12 residues. The CDR3 here is CASSLPAGSIYF. Here the CDR3 DNA reads TGTGCCAGCAGTTTACCGGCGGGCTCCATATATTTT.

This clonotype was seen at least ten times. The gene calls are TRBV12-3 or TRBV12-4 and TRBJ2-7; D uncertain. Between the trimmed V and J ends, which lost 5 bases and 11 bases, there was a span of 13 bases. The CDR3 is 11 residues long. Here the CDR3 reads CASSNVDREYF. The CDR3, as DNA: TGTGCCAGCAGTAATGTGGATAGGGAGTACTTC.

This clonotype was recorded a few times. V and J are TRBV28 and TRBJ2-3; 7 nucleotides align to TRBD2. Germline V gene data show CDR1 as MDHEN and CDR2 as SYDVKM. This CDR3 has 20 residues. V was pared by 3 bases and J by 4 bases, with 22 bases of the junction left unmatched. CDR3 region: CASSFWGRTGGTYLADTQYF. CDR3 nucleotide sequence: TGTGCCAGCAGTTTCTGGGGTAGGACGGGAGGTACCTATCTGGCAGATACGCAGTATTTT.

J is TRBJ1-2 and V is TRBV29-1, with TRBD1 matching 7 bases. V lost 6 bases to trimming and J lost 8 bases; unmatched junction nucleotides: 9. CDR3 length: 12 residues. The germline V gene has CDR1 SQVTM and CDR2 ANQGSEA. CDR3 DNA sequence: TGCAGCGTCCGCGAGGGGGCCTGGGGCTACACCTTC. Its translation is CSVREGAWGYTF.

The rearrangement uses TRBV6-1 and TRBJ1-6, with a tentative D call TRBD1 (6 bases). V lost 3 bases to trimming and J lost 9 bases, with 21 bases between them. The CDR3 covers 17 residues. The germline CDR1 and CDR2 sequences are MNHNS and SASEGT. CDR3 in amino acids: CASSEAGANTFGSPLHF. CDR3 coding DNA: TGTGCCAGCAGTGAGGCAGGGGCCAACACTTTCGGTTCACCCCTCCACTTT.

The chain carries TRBV7-2 and TRBJ2-5; 9 bases are shared with TRBD2. Germline values: CDR1 SGHTA, CDR2 FQGNSA. After removal of 2 bases from V and 5 bases from J, the junction contained 6 bases not matched to a gene. The CDR3 is 15 residues long. CDR3 sequence (DNA): TGTGCCAGCAGCTTAAGCGGGAGGCCGGGGGAGACCCAGTACTTC. Residues: CASSLSGRPGETQYF.

This clonotype was seen a handful of times. J is TRBJ2-5 and V is TRBV7-2; 11 nucleotides line up with TRBD2. J lost 5 bases, V lost 5 bases, and 10 bases had no gene match. Germline loops: CDR1 SGHTA, CDR2 FQGNSA. CDR3 length: 16 amino acids. CDR3 nucleotides: TGTGCCAGCAGCCCCAATAGCGGGAGGGCCGGGGAGACCCAGTACTTC. As protein: CASSPNSGRAGETQYF.

This clonotype was picked up many times. The rearrangement uses TRBV7-3 and TRBJ2-1; TRBD2 matches 9 bases. The CDR3 has 15 residues. The trim removed 4 bases at V and 5 bases at J, leaving 6 bases unmatched. Germline V gene lookup returns CDR1 SGHTA and CDR2 FQGTGA. The CDR3 bases are TGTGCCAGCAGCTCGAGCGGGGGGCGGAACAATGAGCAGTTCTTC. It codes for CASSSSGGRNNEQFF.

This chain links TRBV7-2 with TRBJ2-3; D is unresolved. The V gene's germline CDR1 is SGHTA and CDR2 FQGNSA. Trimming removed 4 bases from V and 4 bases from J, with 12 bases in between. The CDR3 extends over 14 amino acids. The CDR3 spells CASSSTRGPDTQYF. As DNA, the CDR3 is TGTGCCAGCAGCTCGACGCGAGGCCCAGATACGCAGTATTTT.

In this sample, this clonotype is large. The chain links TRBV27 to TRBJ2-2; D may be TRBD2 (5 bases). Germline V lookup: CDR1 MNHEY, CDR2 SMNVEV (reference sequence). The CDR3 sequence is 13 residues long. The V and J ends lost 7 bases and 4 bases respectively, with 10 bases between them. The CDR3 DNA is TGTGCCAGCATGCTCGGGGTCACCGGGGAGCTGTTTTTT. Residues: CASMLGVTGELFF.

The chain employs TRBV12-3 or TRBV12-4 and TRBJ2-2; TRBD2 matches at 9 bases. Trimming took 1 base from V and 0 from J; bases not matched to a gene: 3. The CDR3 extends over 17 amino acids. Here the CDR3 reads CASSLGGLATNTGELFF. In nucleotides, the CDR3 is TGTGCCAGCAGTTTAGGTGGACTAGCGACGAACACCGGGGAGCTGTTTTTT.

This clonotype was seen many times. The V and J genes are TRBV9 and TRBJ2-1; D is ambiguous. The V end was cut by 0 bases, the J end by 4 bases, with 8 bases between. The CDR3 spans 14 residues. The germline V gene encodes CDR1 SGDLS and CDR2 YYNGEE. CDR3 coding DNA: TGTGCCAGCAGCGTAGAGGGCGAGTACAATGAGCAGTTCTTC. Translation: CASSVEGEYNEQFF. Together with reference TRBV9 and TRBJ2-1, the CDR3 gives the full variable domain: DSGVTQTPKHLITATGQRVTLRCSPRSGDLSVYWYQQSLDQGLQFLIQYYNGEERAKGNILERFSAQQFPDLHSELNLSSLELGDSALYFCASSVEGEYNEQFFGPGTRLTVL.

Only a few counts were recorded for this clonotype. The rearrangement links TRBV7-9 to TRBJ2-5; tentatively, D is TRBD1 (6 bases). The ends were cut back, 4 bases at V and 5 bases at J, with 17 bases in the middle. The CDR3 sequence is 15 residues long. Germline CDR1 SEHNR, CDR2 FQNEAQ (reference sequence). The CDR3 loop is CASSSLTGPGETQYF. The CDR3, as DNA: TGTGCCAGCAGCTCCCTGACAGGACCCGGGGAGACCCAGTACTTC.

The chain joins TRBV7-3 to TRBJ1-4, with a tentative D call TRBD1 (5 bases). Trimming removed 3 bases from V and 4 bases from J, with 12 bases in between. CDR3 size: 15 residues. Germline V gene sequence: CDR1 SGHTA, CDR2 FQGTGA. The CDR3 DNA reads TGTGCCAGCAGCTTGCAGGGTGGGGTTAATGAAAAACTGTTTTTT. The encoded protein is CASSLQGGVNEKLFF.

The chain couples TRBV4-2 to TRBJ2-1; either TRBD1 or TRBD2 may fit D (5 bases each). The V end lost 1 base, the J end lost 6 bases, and 19 bases lay between the germline ends. The CDR3 has 17 residues. Germline V CDR1 and CDR2: LGHNA, YNFKEQ. CDR3: CASSQGTRRGEANEQFF. The CDR3 DNA reads TGTGCCAGCAGCCAAGGGACGAGAAGGGGAGAGGCCAATGAGCAGTTCTTC.

Many counts were recorded for this clonotype. This chain connects TRBV7-2 to TRBJ2-3; 9 nucleotides line up with TRBD2. The CDR3 is 17 residues long. With V trimmed by 1 base and J by 5 bases, 10 bases remained unmatched. The germline V gene has CDR1 SGHTA and CDR2 FQGNSA. CDR3 DNA sequence: TGTGCCAGCAGCTTAGTGTGGGCGGGGGGGCTCGGAGATACGCAGTATTTT. Its translation: CASSLVWAGGLGDTQYF.

This clonotype occurred many times. J is TRBJ2-7 and V is TRBV29-1; a weak D match, TRBD2 (5 bases). Germline V gives CDR1 SQVTM, CDR2 ANQGSEA. V dropped 5 bases and J dropped 4 bases, with 18 bases sitting between them. The CDR3 is 14 amino acids. The CDR3 DNA reads TGCAGCGTTCTATCTCCCGGTAGGGAGTACGAGCAGTACTTC. Translation gives CSVLSPGREYEQYF.

The chain links TRBV28 to TRBJ2-3; D may be TRBD2 (6 bases). There are 16 residues in the CDR3. Germline V lookup: CDR1 MDHEN, CDR2 SYDVKM. The V end lost 2 bases, the J end lost 0 bases, and 12 bases lay between the germline ends. CDR3 coding DNA: TGTGCCAGCAGTTTACCCTTAGCGGAGAGCACAGATACGCAGTATTTT. It is translated as CASSLPLAESTDTQYF.

This rearrangement joins TRBV7-6 to TRBJ2-1, with 8 nucleotides matching TRBD1. The V gene end was trimmed by 1 base and the J gene end by 4 bases; junction bases not matched to a gene: 6. This CDR3 comprises 16 residues. CDR1 is SGHVS and CDR2 is FNYEAQ in the germline V gene. The CDR3 DNA is TGTGCCAGCAGCTTAGGGGGACAGGCGGGATACAATGAGCAGTTCTTC. This gives the protein CASSLGGQAGYNEQFF. Filled out from reference TRBV7-6 and TRBJ2-1, the complete variable domain reads GAGVSQSPRYKVTKRGQDVALRCDPISGHVSLYWYRQALGQGPEFLTYFNYEAQQDKSGLPNDRFSAERPEGSISTLTIQRTEQRDSAMYRCASSLGGQAGYNEQFFGPGTRLTVL.

There are many counts of this clonotype. The J gene is TRBJ1-3, the V gene TRBV20-1; weak D call: TRBD1 (5 bases). This CDR3 is 14 amino acids long. CDR1 is DFQATT, CDR2 SNEGSKA, per germline (reference sequence). Trimming removed 0 bases at V and 7 bases at J, with 13 bases between. The CDR3 here is CSARDPGMSNTIYF. CDR3 DNA: TGCAGTGCTAGAGACCCAGGGATGAGTAACACCATATATTTT.

This clonotype has a single count. One base away lies a much larger clone, so this may be a sequencing read error. The V call is TRBV7-2, the J call TRBJ2-7; D may be TRBD1 or TRBD2 (5 bases each). Trimming removed 5 bases from V and 2 bases from J, with 13 bases in between. The germline V gene has CDR1 SGHTA and CDR2 FQGNSA. The CDR3 contains 14 residues. The CDR3 nucleotides are TGTGCCAGCAGCCGATGGGACCGTACCTACGAGCAGTACTTC. Protein sequence: CASSRWDRTYEQYF.

This clonotype came up a few times. J is TRBJ1-5 and V is TRBV5-1; 9 bases agree with TRBD1. This CDR3 has 18 amino acids. Germline lookup yields CDR1 SGHRS and CDR2 YFSETQ. Trimming took 0 bases from V and 0 from J; bases not matched to a gene: 7. The CDR3 loop reads CASSLAPGQGASNQPQHF. The CDR3, as DNA: TGCGCCAGCAGCTTGGCCCCGGGACAGGGAGCTAGCAATCAGCCCCAGCATTTT. Full variable domain (rest looked up from reference TRBV5-1 and TRBJ1-5): KAGVTQTPRYLIKTRGQQVTLSCSPISGHRSVSWYQQTPGQGLQFLFEYFSETQRNKGNFPGRFSGRQFSNSRSEMNVSTLELGDSALYLCASSLAPGQGASNQPQHFGDGTRLSIL.

The chain joins TRBV7-9 to TRBJ2-3, with D perhaps matching TRBD1 or TRBD2 (5 bases each). Germline CDR1 is SEHNR and CDR2 is FQNEAQ (reference sequence). The CDR3 has 12 amino acids. V dropped 1 base and J dropped 14 bases, with 13 bases sitting between them. In DNA, the CDR3 is TGTGCCAGCAGCTTAGGGGACGGAAAGGTGTATTTT. Translation gives CASSLGDGKVYF.

This clonotype has only one observation. The J gene is TRBJ1-2, the V gene TRBV4-3; 7 bases fit TRBD1. The J segment lost 8 bases and the V segment lost 0 bases, leaving 9 bases of the junction unmatched. Germline CDR1 LGHNA, CDR2 YSLEER. The CDR3 consists of 15 residues. The CDR3 is CASSQDLGTGVGYTF. The CDR3 region has the DNA TGCGCCAGCAGCCAAGATCTAGGTACAGGGGTCGGCTACACCTTC.

The V call is TRBV29-1, the J call TRBJ2-1; the D is unclear. V shed 7 bases and J shed 4 bases, with 17 bases lying between them. Germline V CDR1 and CDR2: SQVTM, ANQGSEA. CDR3 length: 14 residues. The CDR3 sequence is CSALPGPRYNEQFF. The CDR3 coding sequence is TGCAGCGCCCTGCCCGGACCACGGTACAATGAGCAGTTCTTC.

This clonotype was seen a handful of times. V is TRBV28 and J is TRBJ1-5; D is undetermined. Germline CDR1 and CDR2: MDHEN and SYDVKM. The CDR3 consists of 15 residues. Trimming removed 4 bases at V and 6 bases at J, with 16 bases between. CDR3 nucleotides: TGTGCCAGCAGTTCCACAGCCCGGATCGGTCAGCCCCAGCATTTT. It translates to CASSSTARIGQPQHF.

This clonotype appeared a few times. CDR3 coding DNA: TGTGCCAGCAAACAGGAACTTAGCACAGATACGCAGTATTTT. Encoded protein: CASKQELSTDTQYF. The chain combines TRBV7-2 with TRBJ2-3, with D maybe TRBD1 (5 bases). The CDR3 has 14 amino acids. Germline loops: CDR1 SGHTA, CDR2 FQGNSA. V was clipped by 7 bases and J by 0 bases, with 11 bases between them.

Many counts were recorded for this clonotype. One end of the junction is discordant with germline, which a read error may explain. V and J are TRBV15 and TRBJ2-7; D possibly uses TRBD1 or TRBD2 (5 bases each). This CDR3 comprises 14 residues. CDR1 LNHNV and CDR2 YYDKDF come from the germline V gene (reference sequence). CDR3 in amino acids: CATSRTKSGPRANF. In DNA, the CDR3 is TGTGCCACCAGCAGGACAAAGTCGGGACCACGAGCCAACTTC. Looking up the rest from reference TRBV15 and TRBJ2-7 gives the full variable domain: DAMVIQNPRYQVTQFGKPVTLSCSQTLNHNVMYWYQQKSSQAPKLLFHYYDKDFNNEADTPDNFQSRRPNTSFCFLDIRSPGLGDTAMYLCATSRTKSGPRANFGPGTRLTVT.

This clonotype has only a few counts. The chain uses TRBV12-3 or TRBV12-4 and TRBJ2-1, with D uncertain. The CDR3 length is 12 residues. The ends were cut back, 5 bases at V and 3 bases at J, with 5 bases in the middle. Here the CDR3 reads CASSPLYNEQFF. The CDR3 DNA follows: TGTGCCAGCAGTCCGCTCTACAATGAGCAGTTCTTC.

This chain connects TRBV7-8 to TRBJ1-1, with D perhaps TRBD1 (6 bases). CDR3 length: 14 amino acids. Germline V CDR1 and CDR2: SGHVS, FQNEAQ. Trimming cost V 0 bases and J 2 bases, with 7 bases left between them. The CDR3 protein is CASSLAGTNTEAFF. The CDR3 DNA follows: TGTGCCAGCAGCTTAGCCGGGACAAACACTGAAGCTTTCTTT.